This T cell receptor beta chain was found in a study of cytomegalovirus exposure and HLA in healthy donors. The V and J ends lost 4 bases and 1 base, in that order; junction bases with no gene match: 10. The germline gives CDR1 MGHRA, CDR2 YSYEKL. This CDR3 is built from 16 residues. Data came from immunoSEQ multiplex PCR; TCRdb stores just in-frame clones and leaves some out. This table holds roughly 100,000 clones, about 88% found once. The J gene is TRBJ2-7, the V gene TRBV4-1, with 7 bases lining up with TRBD2. The TCR originated in a woman younger than 30 in good health and CMV-seropositive. Sequencing was done on a sample of PBMCs. The CDR3 loop is CASSPQGGAKSYEQYF. Here the CDR3 DNA reads TGCGCCAGCAGCCCTCAGGGAGGGGCCAAGTCCTACGAGCAGTACTTC.